These 29 T cell receptor beta chains originate from one sample sequenced in a study of cytomegalovirus exposure and HLA in healthy donors. PCR primers comprised 60 Vbeta and 13 Jbeta primers. The assay was immunoSEQ multiplex PCR, and TCRdb's table has in-frame clones only and misses some. The data show roughly 150,000 clones, 64% seen once. Source material: PBMCs. The source is a woman aged 25 to 39 in good health and CMV-seropositive.

The V gene is TRBV4-1, the J gene TRBJ1-2; tentatively, D is TRBD1 (6 bases). The CDR3 spans 14 residues. The germline gives CDR1 MGHRA, CDR2 YSYEKL. With 1 base removed from V and 8 bases from J, the gap between germline ends came to 14 bases. The CDR3: CASSQAQGIVGYTF. The CDR3 coding sequence is TGCGCCAGCAGCCAAGCACAGGGCATTGTAGGCTACACCTTC.

This clone was observed a few times. The V call is TRBV7-2, the J call TRBJ2-7; D is uncertain. The germline V gene has CDR1 SGHTA and CDR2 FQGNSA. Trimming shortened V by 2 bases and J by 5 bases, and 13 bases separated the two germline ends. The CDR3 extends over 14 amino acids. The CDR3 here is CASSLFGSADEQYF. Written as DNA, the CDR3 is TGTGCCAGCAGCTTATTCGGGTCGGCTGACGAGCAGTACTTC.

The chain uses TRBV2 and TRBJ2-7; 12 bases line up with TRBD2. The CDR3 loop spans 11 amino acids. The J segment lost 7 bases and the V segment lost 8 bases, leaving 0 bases of the junction unmatched. Germline assignment: CDR1 SNHLY and CDR2 FYNNEI. CDR3 nucleotides: TGTGCCAGCGGACTAGCGGGGGAGCAGTACTTC. Translation: CASGLAGEQYF.

This chain connects TRBV9 to TRBJ2-1, with 11 bases identical to TRBD2. With 3 bases clipped from V and 6 bases from J, the junction kept 5 bases outside the gene matches. Germline V gene lookup returns CDR1 SGDLS and CDR2 YYNGEE. CDR3 length: 15 residues. CDR3 amino acids: CASSGLAGGGNEQFF. The CDR3 DNA reads TGTGCCAGCAGCGGATTAGCGGGGGGGGGCAATGAGCAGTTCTTC. Filled out from reference TRBV9 and TRBJ2-1, the complete variable domain reads DSGVTQTPKHLITATGQRVTLRCSPRSGDLSVYWYQQSLDQGLQFLIQYYNGEERAKGNILERFSAQQFPDLHSELNLSSLELGDSALYFCASSGLAGGGNEQFFGPGTRLTVL.

This clone was counted only a few times. The chain recombines TRBV5-1 with TRBJ1-1, with D unclear. This CDR3 contains 15 residues. Trimming removed 2 bases at V and 3 bases at J, with 14 bases between. CDR1 is SGHRS and CDR2 is YFSETQ in the germline V gene. CDR3 residues: CASSFSPVEDTEAFF. CDR3 sequence (DNA): TGCGCCAGCAGCTTTTCTCCAGTGGAGGACACTGAAGCTTTCTTT.

Turning to this clone: The identical CDR3 is also encoded by other nucleotide sequences in the sample. The V gene is TRBV6-5, the J gene TRBJ1-1, with D unclear. Trimming cost V 5 bases and J 5 bases, with 6 bases left between them. The CDR3 has 11 residues. From germline, CDR1 is MNHEY and CDR2 SVGAGI. The CDR3, as DNA: TGTGCCAGCAGTCCCGGGACTGAAGCTTTCTTT. It codes for CASSPGTEAFF.

This rearrangement joins TRBV19 to TRBJ1-1; weak D call: TRBD1 (6 bases). Looked up from germline, CDR1 is LNHDA and CDR2 is SQIVND (reference sequence). The ends were cut back, 4 bases at V and 7 bases at J, with 13 bases in the middle. This CDR3 region has 13 residues. The CDR3 nucleotides are TGTGCCAGTAGTAACAGACAGGCCGTTGAAGCTTTCTTT. It codes for CASSNRQAVEAFF.

This chain uses TRBV9 with TRBJ1-1; D not resolved. The V end was cut by 0 bases, the J end by 3 bases, with 15 bases between. The germline CDR1 and CDR2 sequences are SGDLS and YYNGEE. This CDR3 contains 16 residues. In DNA form, the CDR3 reads TGTGCCAGCAGCGTAGGTGTTGCGGTCTTGGACACTGAAGCTTTCTTT. This codes for CASSVGVAVLDTEAFF. Filled out from reference TRBV9 and TRBJ1-1, the complete variable domain reads DSGVTQTPKHLITATGQRVTLRCSPRSGDLSVYWYQQSLDQGLQFLIQYYNGEERAKGNILERFSAQQFPDLHSELNLSSLELGDSALYFCASSVGVAVLDTEAFFGQGTRLTVV.

The chain combines TRBV5-1 with TRBJ2-3; 9 bases line up with TRBD2. Trimming at V came to 0 bases and at J to 1 base, leaving 3 bases not matched to a gene. This CDR3 contains 16 residues. The germline gives CDR1 SGHRS, CDR2 YFSETQ. CDR3 sequence reads: CASSLGSSGGTDTQYF. The DNA for the CDR3 is TGCGCCAGCAGCTTGGGGTCTAGCGGGGGCACAGATACGCAGTATTTT. Full variable domain (missing parts from reference TRBV5-1 and TRBJ2-3): KAGVTQTPRYLIKTRGQQVTLSCSPISGHRSVSWYQQTPGQGLQFLFEYFSETQRNKGNFPGRFSGRQFSNSRSEMNVSTLELGDSALYLCASSLGSSGGTDTQYFGPGTRLTVL.

This clone was recorded a few times. The chain couples TRBV6-6 to TRBJ2-3, with D possibly TRBD2 on 7 matching bases. V was clipped by 2 bases and J by 3 bases, with 12 bases between them. This CDR3 spans 15 amino acids. The V gene's germline CDR1 is MNHNY and CDR2 SVGAGI (reference sequence). The chain's CDR3 is CASSYQGRGTDTQYF. The CDR3 bases are TGTGCCAGCAGTTACCAAGGGAGGGGGACAGATACGCAGTATTTT.

The rearrangement joins TRBV2 to TRBJ2-1, with 7 bases that match TRBD1. From germline, CDR1 is SNHLY and CDR2 FYNNEI. With 9 bases clipped from V and 6 bases from J, the junction kept 8 bases outside the gene matches. The CDR3 consists of 13 residues. The CDR3 DNA is TGTGCCAGTAGCACTCAGGGGGTCAATGAGCAGTTCTTC. Its translation: CASSTQGVNEQFF.

The chain has TRBV28 and TRBJ1-5, with 7 bases aligning to TRBD1. Germline trimming cut 11 bases from V and 6 bases from J; bases unmatched to any gene: 19. CDR1 is MDHEN, CDR2 SYDVKM, per germline. This CDR3 has 16 residues. The CDR3 sequence is CAVAPRMTGWGQPQHF. CDR3 coding DNA: TGTGCCGTCGCCCCCCGTATGACAGGGTGGGGTCAGCCCCAGCATTTT.

The chain joins TRBV11-2 to TRBJ2-3, with 8 bases fitting TRBD2. The ends lost 2 bases at V and 6 bases at J; junction bases unmatched: 7. This CDR3 region has 15 residues. Per germline, CDR1 SGHAT and CDR2 FQNNGV. The CDR3 DNA reads TGTGCCAGCAGCTTAAATACGGGAGGGCCTGATACGCAGTATTTT. Its translation: CASSLNTGGPDTQYF.

V and J are TRBV27 and TRBJ2-5; 7 bases agree with TRBD1. The J call could be wrong; TRBJ2-7 is a better fit for the DNA end. Germline CDR1 MNHEY, CDR2 SMNVEV (reference sequence). The CDR3 consists of 13 residues. The chain's CDR3 is CASSPGTVYEQYF. CDR3 DNA sequence: TGTGCCAGCAGTCCCGGGACAGTCTACGAGCAGTACTTC.

The rearrangement links TRBV19 to TRBJ1-2; D might be TRBD1 (6 bases). CDR1 is LNHDA, CDR2 SQIVND, per germline (reference sequence). With 7 bases removed from V and 0 bases from J, the gap between germline ends came to 15 bases. The CDR3 has 15 amino acids. The CDR3 spells CASNKWTEPNYGYTF. As DNA, the CDR3 is TGTGCCAGTAACAAGTGGACAGAGCCTAACTATGGCTACACCTTC.

The chain is built from TRBV6-6 and TRBJ2-2; 8 nucleotides align to TRBD2. V gave up 4 bases and J gave up 4 bases; unmatched junction bases: 2. CDR1 is MNHNY, CDR2 SVGAGI, per germline (reference sequence). This CDR3 has 14 residues. The CDR3 bases are TGTGCCAGCAGTTCCGCGGGAGGCACCGGGGAGCTGTTTTTT. Encoded protein: CASSSAGGTGELFF.

In its sample, this clone was seen a few times. V is TRBV10-3 and J is TRBJ1-1; D uncertain. The V gene lost 4 bases and the J gene lost 1 base, with 7 bases spanning the gap. The CDR3 extends over 13 amino acids. Germline values: CDR1 ENHRY, CDR2 SYGVKD. The CDR3 coding sequence is TGTGCCATCAGTGGGCAACGGAACACTGAAGCTTTCTTT. Its protein product is CAISGQRNTEAFF.

The chain links TRBV11-2 to TRBJ2-2; the match to TRBD1 covers 7 bases. Germline V CDR1 and CDR2: SGHAT, FQNNGV. CDR3 length: 14 amino acids. V shed 5 bases and J 1 base; nucleotides not matched to a gene: 1. CDR3 amino acids: CASSRQGNTGELFF. CDR3 nucleotide sequence: TGTGCCAGCAGCCGACAGGGGAACACCGGGGAGCTGTTTTTT.

This clone showed up just a few times. The J gene is TRBJ1-1, the V gene TRBV27; TRBD1 is a possible D gene (6 bases). V was clipped by 6 bases and J by 2 bases, with 10 bases between them. The germline CDR1 and CDR2 sequences are MNHEY and SMNVEV (reference sequence). The CDR3 totals 13 residues. DNA for the CDR3: TGTGCCAGCAGAGACAGGATTAACACTGAAGCTTTCTTT. It yields the protein CASRDRINTEAFF.

In its sample, this clone was seen a few times. The rearrangement joins TRBV15 to TRBJ1-5, with D maybe TRBD1 (5 bases). This CDR3 region has 15 residues. Trimming removed 3 bases at V and 4 bases at J, with 13 bases between. CDR1 LNHNV and CDR2 YYDKDF come from the germline V gene (reference sequence). Here the CDR3 reads CATSRGRLGNQPQHF. In nucleotides, the CDR3 is TGTGCCACCAGCAGGGGGCGGCTAGGGAATCAGCCCCAGCATTTT.

V and J are TRBV30 and TRBJ2-1; 14 bases fit TRBD2. This CDR3 has 15 residues. J was trimmed by 8 bases and V by 5 bases; bases with no gene match: 8. Looked up from germline, CDR1 is GTSNPN and CDR2 is SVGIG (reference sequence). The CDR3 sequence is CAWEPGLAGVDEQFF. The CDR3 DNA follows: TGTGCCTGGGAACCGGGACTAGCGGGAGTTGATGAGCAGTTCTTC. The whole variable domain, remainder taken from reference TRBV30 and TRBJ2-1, is SQTIHQWPATLVQPVGSPLSLECTVEGTSNPNLYWYRQAAGRGLQLLFYSVGIGQISSEVPQNLSASRPQDRQFILSSKKLLLSDSGFYLCAWEPGLAGVDEQFFGPGTRLTVL.

This clone appeared a few times. J is TRBJ1-4 and V is TRBV19; a weak D match, TRBD1 (5 bases). The CDR3 extends over 16 amino acids. In germline, CDR1 is LNHDA, CDR2 SQIVND (reference sequence). V was clipped by 7 bases and J by 4 bases, with 19 bases between them. DNA for the CDR3: TGTGCCAGTACCTCGGGGCGGAGGGCGATTAATGAAAAACTGTTTTTT. Its protein product is CASTSGRRAINEKLFF.

This rearrangement joins TRBV5-1 to TRBJ2-1; 9 bases agree with TRBD2. The J segment lost 8 bases and the V segment lost 0 bases, leaving 18 bases of the junction unmatched. The germline V gene has CDR1 SGHRS and CDR2 YFSETQ. CDR3 size: 19 residues. CDR3 DNA sequence: TGCGCCAGCAGCTTGGTAAGTAGCGGGAGAAGATGGTCGACCGATGAGCAGTTCTTC. Protein: CASSLVSSGRRWSTDEQFF.

This chain joins TRBV7-2 and TRBJ2-7; the match to TRBD1 covers 9 bases. CDR1 SGHTA and CDR2 FQGNSA come from the germline V gene. Trimming at V came to 6 bases and at J to 3 bases, leaving 9 bases not matched to a gene. This CDR3 has 15 residues. CDR3 nucleotide sequence: TGTGCCAGCAGTTACCGGGACAGGGCCGACTACGAGCAGTACTTC. Its translation is CASSYRDRADYEQYF.

This clone was detected a few times. The chain links TRBV6-5 to TRBJ1-1; D gene unclear. The CDR3 is 14 residues long. Per germline, CDR1 MNHEY and CDR2 SVGAGI. V was cut by 10 bases and J by 1 base, with 16 bases left in between. The CDR3, as DNA: TGTGCCACCAACCCCGGACTACAGAACACTGAAGCTTTCTTT. This gives the protein CATNPGLQNTEAFF.

This clone turned up a few times. The chain is built from TRBV5-1 and TRBJ1-1; TRBD1 is a possible D gene (6 bases). The V end was cut by 3 bases, the J end by 7 bases, with 16 bases between. The CDR3 is made up of 14 amino acids. The V gene's germline CDR1 is SGHRS and CDR2 YFSETQ. The CDR3 loop reads CASSWGGPKDEAFF. CDR3 nucleotides: TGCGCCAGCAGCTGGGGGGGGCCAAAGGATGAAGCTTTCTTT.

This clone has just one count. The chain has TRBV11-1 and TRBJ1-2; 11 positions match TRBD1. CDR3 length equals 18 residues. V trimming: 4 bases; J trimming: 8 bases; junction bases outside the gene matches: 18. CDR1 and CDR2 (germline): SGHAT, FQDESV (reference sequence). The CDR3 loop is CASSSRDRGFQSSGGYTF. For the CDR3, the DNA is TGTGCCAGCAGCTCCCGGGACAGGGGGTTTCAATCCTCGGGAGGCTACACCTTC. The full variable domain, rest sourced from reference TRBV11-1 and TRBJ1-2, is EAEVAQSPRYKITEKSQAVAFWCDPISGHATLYWYRQILGQGPELLVQFQDESVVDDSQLPKDRFSAERLKGVDSTLKIQPAELGDSAMYLCASSSRDRGFQSSGGYTFGSGTRLTVV.

This clone was seen a few times. The rearrangement joins TRBV6-5 to TRBJ2-5; a possible D gene is TRBD1 (6 bases). Germline assignment: CDR1 MNHEY and CDR2 SVGAGI. Trimming removed 2 bases at V and 2 bases at J, with 15 bases between. CDR3 length: 16 amino acids. The CDR3 reads CASSYTKTGVQETQYF. DNA of the CDR3: TGTGCCAGCAGTTACACCAAGACAGGAGTACAAGAGACCCAGTACTTC.

J is TRBJ2-3 and V is TRBV5-1; the D gene is possibly TRBD2 (5 bases). Germline V gives CDR1 SGHRS, CDR2 YFSETQ. Trimming removed 0 bases from V and 0 bases from J, with 11 bases in between. The CDR3 sequence is 16 residues long. The CDR3 loop reads CASSLGAGTSTDTQYF. CDR3 nucleotide sequence: TGCGCCAGCAGCTTGGGGGCGGGCACTAGCACAGATACGCAGTATTTT.